There are a few counts of the clone carrying this T cell receptor (beta chain). This record comes from a study of blood T cell repertoires in COVID-19. Looking at the study overall: The United States, Italy and Spain supplied acute and convalescent COVID-19 samples. In each case, the material was cDNA or gDNA derived from T cells, B-cell-depleted T cells, or PBMCs.

As originally analysed: From reference gene primer amplification, estimates of nucleated cell counts were derived. Clones were sequenced by immunoSEQ multiplex PCR, and TCRdb holds only the in-frame ones, with some missing. For V, J and clone size, that table is used; D and trimming come from the DNA. The sample has about 48,000 clones; roughly four fifths are singletons. CDR1 SGHRS and CDR2 YFSETQ come from the germline V gene. CDR3 length: 13 residues. The V end was cut by 4 bases, the J end by 6 bases, with 13 bases between. Sequenced input: peripheral blood. The J gene is TRBJ1-2, the V gene TRBV5-1; possibly TRBD1 for D (6 bases). The clonotype comes from a man aged 40-55 years with acute or convalescent COVID-19. The CDR3 DNA reads TGCGCCAGCAGCCCGGATGGGGGCAATGGCTACACCTTC. It specifies CASSPDGGNGYTF.